The present entry profiles one TCR beta chain with its context. The antigen is not known. Germline CDR1 MNHNY, CDR2 SVGAGI (reference sequence). The V and J ends lost 0 bases and 5 bases, in that order; junction bases with no gene match: 7. This CDR3 has 16 amino acids. Clones were sequenced by immunoSEQ multiplex PCR, and TCRdb holds only the in-frame ones, with some missing. Of about 2.1 million clones in the sample, around 95% are singletons; the top ten hold more than 1.5%. These data belong to a study of shared clonotypes between healthy human individuals. Study results and caveats: Naive CD4 clonotypes were shared across several donors at 4% to 5%. Generally, naive subsets came out with larger estimated richness than memory subsets.

Naive CD8 cells comprised CD45RO-negative, CCR7-positively selected cells, excluding terminally differentiated effector memory CD45RA+ cells. The sequence was collected from a man aged 18 to 35 in good health. Some clones in this sample may be carry-over from other donors' samples. V and J are TRBV6-6 and TRBJ1-5; 7 nucleotides agree with TRBD1. Sequencing was done on a sample of naive CD8+ T cells from PBMCs. The CDR3 DNA follows: TGTGCCAGCAGTTACTCGACAGGGCCCTCGCATCAGCCCCAGCATTTT. This sequence encodes CASSYSTGPSHQPQHF.